The T cell receptor (beta chain) under discussion was sequenced for a study of T cells in Graves' hyperthyroidism and ophthalmopathy. This clonotype has ten or more counts. The antigen is undetermined. From RNA transcripts, TCR beta CDR3 regions were amplified. Researchers ran a first-round RT-PCR on the TCR CDR3 using the HTBI primer set. TCRdb analysed the multiplex PCR reads with MiXCR anew, one entry per CDR3 protein. Of 350,000 to 450,000 distinct CDR3 sequences listed, around 14% are singletons. Overall study findings and caveats: Blood also carried most thyroid clonotypes expanded above 0.001. Prediction of ophthalmopathy progression came a median around 7.1 months pre-onset.

Deletions cut 2 bases from V and 2 bases from J, with 16 bases between. This CDR3 spans 17 amino acids. Looked up from germline, CDR1 is SNHLY and CDR2 is FYNNEI. This clonotype was obtained from a woman aged 55-69 years with Graves' hyperthyroidism. The V gene is TRBV2, the J gene TRBJ1-5; maybe TRBD1 (6 bases). The sequenced sample was blood. This CDR3 reads CASSESVSGGGNQPQHF. The CDR3 DNA reads TGTGCCAGCAGTGAATCTGTATCCGGGGGCGGCAATCAGCCCCAGCATTTT. Full variable domain (missing parts from reference TRBV2 and TRBJ1-5): EPEVTQTPSHQVTQMGQEVILRCVPISNHLYFYWYRQILGQKVEFLVSFYNNEISEKSEIFDDQFSVERPDGSNFTLKIRSTKLEDSAMYFCASSESVSGGGNQPQHFGDGTRLSIL.